The clone carrying this TCR beta chain appeared a few times. The record originates from a study of blood T cell repertoires in COVID-19. On the study more broadly: Samples representing acute and convalescent COVID-19 were sourced from the United States, Italy and Spain. PBMCs, B-cell-depleted T cells, or T cells provided the cDNA or gDNA that made up the material.

Using immunoSEQ multiplex PCR, the repertoire was profiled, and TCRdb retains in-frame clones only, with some absent. The sample contains about 100,000 clones, around three quarters of which appear only once. The V gene end was trimmed by 4 bases and the J gene end by 7 bases; junction bases not matched to a gene: 5. The CDR3 loop spans 14 amino acids. Looked up from germline, CDR1 is LNHDA and CDR2 is SQIVND (reference sequence). Material for sequencing was peripheral blood. The sequence came from a man aged 45-65 years who had recovered from COVID-19. The chain joins TRBV19 to TRBJ1-5, with 9 bases aligning to TRBD1. The CDR3 DNA is TGTGCCAGTAGTACTACAGGGGGCGGACAGCCCCAGCATTTT. This gives the protein CASSTTGGGQPQHF.